The 21 T cell receptor beta chains given below trace back to one sample, sequenced in a study of T cell repertoires in cytomegalovirus infection. TCRdb re-derived calls from the reads in MiXCR, one entry per CDR3 protein. The sample records roughly 340,000 distinct CDR3 sequences, 25% to 35% being singletons. Their antigens are not known. Specimen: cultured PBMCs, collected from culture after CMV antigen stimulation. The receptors come from a human donor in good health (CMV status not recorded). Some clones in this sample may be carry-over from other donors' samples.

The chain employs TRBV6-5 and TRBJ2-1, with 9 bases identical to TRBD1. CDR1 and CDR2 (germline): MNHEY, SVGAGI. Trimming took 7 bases from V and 8 from J; bases not matched to a gene: 15. This CDR3 is built from 16 residues. The CDR3 here is CASKGTGSAPGDEQFF. The CDR3 DNA sequence: TGTGCCAGCAAAGGGACAGGGTCAGCCCCGGGCGATGAGCAGTTCTTC.

This clonotype has more than one count but fewer than ten. The chain combines TRBV10-3 with TRBJ2-3; 12 positions match TRBD2. Germline V gives CDR1 ENHRY, CDR2 SYGVKD. J was trimmed by 5 bases and V by 2 bases; bases with no gene match: 5. This CDR3 has 16 residues. The CDR3 loop reads CAISEASGGAKDTQYF. In DNA, the CDR3 is TGTGCCATCAGTGAGGCTAGCGGGGGGGCAAAAGATACGCAGTATTTT.

The gene calls are TRBV20-1 and TRBJ2-4, with a possible D match to TRBD2 (5 bases). Trimming stripped 2 bases from V and 4 bases from J, with 15 bases between. Germline lookup yields CDR1 DFQATT and CDR2 SNEGSKA (reference sequence). The CDR3 runs 15 residues. CDR3 in amino acids: CSARPPEALKNIQYF. CDR3 bases: TGCAGTGCTAGACCCCCGGAGGCGCTGAAAAACATTCAGTACTTC.

V gene TRBV18 combines with J gene TRBJ2-7; TRBD1 aligns across 8 bases. From germline, CDR1 is KGHSH and CDR2 LQKENI. Trimming took 5 bases from V and 0 from J; bases not matched to a gene: 12. The CDR3 runs 17 residues. CDR3 region: CASSSERTGPSSYEQYF. Here the CDR3 DNA reads TGTGCCAGCTCATCGGAACGGACAGGGCCGAGCTCCTACGAGCAGTACTTC.

The V and J genes are TRBV30 and TRBJ2-7, with TRBD2 matching 11 bases. J gave up 3 bases and V 4 bases, and 17 bases lay outside the gene matches. Germline-derived CDR1 and CDR2 are GTSNPN and SVGIG (reference sequence). This CDR3 is built from 18 residues. CDR3 DNA sequence: TGTGCCTGGACCTCCCTAGCGGGAGGAGAGCATATCAACTACGAGCAGTACTTC. Translation gives CAWTSLAGGEHINYEQYF.

The chain uses TRBV5-4 and TRBJ1-1; tentatively, D is TRBD1 (5 bases). The V gene's germline CDR1 is SGHNT and CDR2 YYREEE (reference sequence). The CDR3 contains 15 residues. Trimming cost V 1 base and J 0 bases, with 10 bases left between them. The CDR3 is CASSLSGRLNTEAFF. CDR3 bases: TGTGCCAGCAGCTTGTCAGGGCGCCTGAACACTGAAGCTTTCTTT.

The V call is TRBV28, the J call TRBJ2-4; D not resolved. This CDR3 spans 14 amino acids. Germline V gives CDR1 MDHEN, CDR2 SYDVKM. Trimming left V 5 bases short and J 1 base short, with 9 bases between. The CDR3 coding sequence is TGTGCCAGCAGTCAGGTTGTGGCCAAAAACATTCAGTACTTC. It codes for CASSQVVAKNIQYF.

This clonotype has more than one count but fewer than ten. This chain connects TRBV27 to TRBJ2-7, with D perhaps TRBD2 (5 bases). CDR3 size: 12 residues. Trimming left V 6 bases short and J 8 bases short, with 14 bases between. The V gene's germline CDR1 is MNHEY and CDR2 SMNVEV (reference sequence). In DNA form, the CDR3 reads TGTGCCAGCAGGGGCAGCGGTGGGAAGCAGTACTTC. Amino acids: CASRGSGGKQYF.

In the case of this clonotype: One junction end does not reproduce the germline sequence, and a read error may be involved. The rearrangement joins TRBV6-5 to TRBJ2-3; the D call may be TRBD1 or TRBD2 (5 bases each). The germline gives CDR1 MNHEY, CDR2 SVGAGI. The CDR3 is 16 amino acids. The CDR3 sequence is CASSILAAYTTGTQYF. As DNA, the CDR3 is TGTGCCAGCAGTATTCTAGCAGCCTACACCACAGGTACGCAGTATTTT.

The chain has TRBV20-1 and TRBJ2-1; D not resolved. Between the trimmed V and J ends, which lost 0 bases and 5 bases, there was a span of 5 bases. The germline V gene has CDR1 DFQATT and CDR2 SNEGSKA (reference sequence). The CDR3 contains 12 residues. CDR3 coding DNA: TGCAGTGCTAGAGAGTCTCACAATGAGCAGTTCTTC. Its protein product is CSARESHNEQFF.

This clonotype is medium-sized (0.01 to 0.1%) in the sample. V usage is TRBV4-2 and J usage is TRBJ2-1; TRBD1 matches 9 bases. The ends lost 1 base at V and 9 bases at J; junction bases unmatched: 4. CDR1 and CDR2 from the germline V gene are LGHNA and YNFKEQ. The CDR3 is 14 residues long. CDR3 protein: CASSQGGTGLEQFF. For the CDR3, the DNA is TGTGCCAGCAGCCAAGGAGGGACAGGGCTTGAGCAGTTCTTC.

The V and J genes are TRBV12-3 or TRBV12-4 and TRBJ1-6; a weak D match, TRBD1 (6 bases). CDR3 size: 14 residues. V was cut by 7 bases and J by 7 bases, with 14 bases left in between. This chain's CDR3 is CASTTTGGNSPLHF. The CDR3 bases are TGTGCCAGCACTACGACAGGAGGGAATTCACCCCTCCACTTT.

The rearrangement uses TRBV20-1 and TRBJ1-1, with D unclear. There are 11 residues in the CDR3. The V gene's germline CDR1 is DFQATT and CDR2 SNEGSKA (reference sequence). The CDR3: CSANPWAEAFF. As DNA, the CDR3 is TGCAGCGCCAACCCATGGGCTGAAGCTTTCTTT.

This clonotype was seen ten or more times. The J gene is TRBJ2-1, the V gene TRBV7-2, with D uncertain. Trimming left V 9 bases short and J 0 bases short, with 9 bases between. CDR1 SGHTA and CDR2 FQGNSA come from the germline V gene. The CDR3 loop spans 13 amino acids. The CDR3 loop reads CASAPGSYNEQFF. In DNA, the CDR3 is TGTGCCAGTGCGCCGGGCTCCTACAATGAGCAGTTCTTC. Full variable domain (remainder filled in from reference TRBV7-2 and TRBJ2-1): GAGVSQSPSNKVTEKGKDVELRCDPISGHTALYWYRQSLGQGLEFLIYFQGNSAPDKSGLPSDRFSAERTGGSVSTLTIQRTQQEDSAVYLCASAPGSYNEQFFGPGTRLTVL.

The genes are TRBV7-9 and TRBJ1-2, with 11 bases lining up with TRBD1. The CDR3 runs to 14 residues. J gave up 2 bases and V 5 bases, and 1 base lay outside the gene matches. Germline-derived CDR1 and CDR2 are SEHNR and FQNEAQ (reference sequence). The CDR3 DNA is TGTGCCAGCAGCGGACAGGGGGCGAACTATGGCTACACCTTC. Its protein product is CASSGQGANYGYTF.

This chain links TRBV29-1 with TRBJ2-7; TRBD1 aligns across 9 bases. V shed 2 bases and J 3 bases; nucleotides not matched to a gene: 5. Looked up from germline, CDR1 is SQVTM and CDR2 is ANQGSEA. This CDR3 region has 14 residues. CDR3 sequence (DNA): TGCAGCGTTGAACTCGGGACAGGGCACTACGAGCAGTACTTC. The encoded protein is CSVELGTGHYEQYF.

V usage is TRBV12-3 or TRBV12-4 and J usage is TRBJ2-1, with D possibly being TRBD1 (6 bases). V dropped 5 bases and J dropped 6 bases, with 14 bases sitting between them. This CDR3 region has 14 residues. CDR3 protein: CASSPPRGGNEQFF. The CDR3 DNA is TGTGCCAGCAGTCCCCCTCGAGGGGGCAATGAGCAGTTCTTC.

The chain links TRBV12-3 or TRBV12-4 to TRBJ1-1; no clear D gene. This CDR3 region has 16 residues. V gave up 7 bases and J gave up 1 base, with 19 bases separating them. The CDR3: CASIPGLFSGNTEAFF. CDR3 DNA sequence: TGTGCCAGCATCCCCGGCCTTTTTTCGGGGAACACTGAAGCTTTCTTT.

The chain couples TRBV30 to TRBJ1-1; D is unresolved. The CDR3 extends over 12 amino acids. Germline V gene sequence: CDR1 GTSNPN, CDR2 SVGIG (reference sequence). Trimming shortened V by 8 bases and J by 0 bases, and 10 bases separated the two germline ends. Here the CDR3 DNA reads TGTGCCGGGGAAGGCCTGAACACTGAAGCTTTCTTT. Translated: CAGEGLNTEAFF. Full variable domain (remainder filled in from reference TRBV30 and TRBJ1-1): SQTIHQWPATLVQPVGSPLSLECTVEGTSNPNLYWYRQAAGRGLQLLFYSVGIGQISSEVPQNLSASRPQDRQFILSSKKLLLSDSGFYLCAGEGLNTEAFFGQGTRLTVV.

This clonotype has a count of ten or more. This rearrangement joins TRBV5-4 to TRBJ1-2; D remains unclear. V lost 4 bases and J 3 bases, leaving 10 bases between the germline ends. This CDR3 is 13 amino acids long. CDR1 and CDR2 from the germline V gene are SGHNT and YYREEE (reference sequence). The DNA for the CDR3 is TGTGCCAGCAGCGACCCCAGGCACTATGGCTACACCTTC. Translated, it gives CASSDPRHYGYTF.

The V gene is TRBV18, the J gene TRBJ1-1, with TRBD1 as a possible D gene (5 bases). Trimming pared 2 bases from V and 5 bases from J, leaving 21 bases between. There are 17 residues in the CDR3. Per germline, CDR1 KGHSH and CDR2 LQKENI. CDR3 sequence: CASSPSLYSTVGTEAFF. The CDR3, as DNA: TGTGCCAGCTCACCAAGTTTATACTCGACAGTTGGTACTGAAGCTTTCTTT. Complete variable domain (other parts from reference TRBV18 and TRBJ1-1): NAGVMQNPRHLVRRRGQEARLRCSPMKGHSHVYWYRQLPEEGLKFMVYLQKENIIDESGMPKERFSAEFPKEGPSILRIQQVVRGDSAAYFCASSPSLYSTVGTEAFFGQGTRLTVV.